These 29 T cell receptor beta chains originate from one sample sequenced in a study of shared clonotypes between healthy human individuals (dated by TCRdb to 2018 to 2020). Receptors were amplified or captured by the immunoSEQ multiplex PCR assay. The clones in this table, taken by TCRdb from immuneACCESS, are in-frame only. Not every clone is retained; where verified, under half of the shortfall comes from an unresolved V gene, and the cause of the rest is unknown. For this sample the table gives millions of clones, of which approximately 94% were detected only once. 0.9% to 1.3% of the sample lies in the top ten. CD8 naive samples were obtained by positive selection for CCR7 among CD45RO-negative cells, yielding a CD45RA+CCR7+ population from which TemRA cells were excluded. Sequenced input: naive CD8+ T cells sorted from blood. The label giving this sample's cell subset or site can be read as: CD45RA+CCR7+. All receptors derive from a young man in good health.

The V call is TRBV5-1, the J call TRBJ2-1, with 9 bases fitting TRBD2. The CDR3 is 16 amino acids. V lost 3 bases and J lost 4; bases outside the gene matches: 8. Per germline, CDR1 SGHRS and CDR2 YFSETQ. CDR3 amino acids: CASSSVTSGLYNEQFF. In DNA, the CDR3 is TGCGCCAGCAGCTCTGTGACTAGCGGCCTATACAATGAGCAGTTCTTC.

CDR3 in DNA: TGTGCCAGCAGTGAAGGTCAGGGCCTATACTATGGCTACACCTTC. Protein product: CASSEGQGLYYGYTF. V usage is TRBV2 and J usage is TRBJ1-2, with D possibly being TRBD1 (5 bases). The germline V gene encodes CDR1 SNHLY and CDR2 FYNNEI. There are 15 residues in the CDR3. V lost 1 base and J 3 bases, leaving 12 bases between the germline ends.

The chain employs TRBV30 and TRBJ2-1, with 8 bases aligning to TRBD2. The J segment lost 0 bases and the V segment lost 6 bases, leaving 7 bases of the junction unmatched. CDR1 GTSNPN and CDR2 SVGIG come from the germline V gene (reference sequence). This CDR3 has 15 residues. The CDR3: CACRAGEGSYNEQFF. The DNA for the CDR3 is TGTGCCTGTCGAGCGGGAGAGGGCTCCTACAATGAGCAGTTCTTC.

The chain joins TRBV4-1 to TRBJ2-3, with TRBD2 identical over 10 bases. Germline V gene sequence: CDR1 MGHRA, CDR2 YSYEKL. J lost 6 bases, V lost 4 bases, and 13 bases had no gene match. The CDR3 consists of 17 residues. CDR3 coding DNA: TGCGCCAGCAGCCTTCACTCAAGCGGGGGGGGCCGGGATACGCAGTATTTT. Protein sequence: CASSLHSSGGGRDTQYF.

Here the CDR3 DNA reads TGTGCCAGCAGCCCCGAAGGGTACACAGATACGCAGTATTTT. It is translated as CASSPEGYTDTQYF. V is TRBV7-6 and J is TRBJ2-3, with no clear D. In germline, CDR1 is SGHVS, CDR2 FNYEAQ. V gave up 5 bases and J gave up 2 bases, with 11 bases separating them. CDR3 length: 14 residues. Combining the CDR3 with reference TRBV7-6 and TRBJ2-3 gives the whole variable domain GAGVSQSPRYKVTKRGQDVALRCDPISGHVSLYWYRQALGQGPEFLTYFNYEAQQDKSGLPNDRFSAERPEGSISTLTIQRTEQRDSAMYRCASSPEGYTDTQYFGPGTRLTVL.

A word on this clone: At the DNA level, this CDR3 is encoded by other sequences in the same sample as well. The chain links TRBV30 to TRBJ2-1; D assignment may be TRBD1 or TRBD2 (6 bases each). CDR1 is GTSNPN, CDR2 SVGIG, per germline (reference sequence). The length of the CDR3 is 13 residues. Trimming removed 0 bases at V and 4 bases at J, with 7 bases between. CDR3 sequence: CAWSVGGYNEQFF. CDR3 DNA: TGTGCCTGGAGTGTAGGGGGGTACAATGAGCAGTTCTTC.

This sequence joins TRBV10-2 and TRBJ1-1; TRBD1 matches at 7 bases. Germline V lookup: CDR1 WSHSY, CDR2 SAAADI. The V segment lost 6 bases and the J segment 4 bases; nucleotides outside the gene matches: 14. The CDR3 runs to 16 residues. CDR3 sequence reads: CASSFDRDRGSTEAFF. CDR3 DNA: TGCGCCAGCAGCTTCGACCGGGACAGAGGGTCCACTGAAGCTTTCTTT.

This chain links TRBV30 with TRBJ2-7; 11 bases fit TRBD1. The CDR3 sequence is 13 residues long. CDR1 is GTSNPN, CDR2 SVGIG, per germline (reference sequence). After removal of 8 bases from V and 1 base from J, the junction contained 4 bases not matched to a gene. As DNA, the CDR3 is TGTGCCCGCGGACAGGGGGCTTCCTACGAGCAGTACTTC. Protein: CARGQGASYEQYF.

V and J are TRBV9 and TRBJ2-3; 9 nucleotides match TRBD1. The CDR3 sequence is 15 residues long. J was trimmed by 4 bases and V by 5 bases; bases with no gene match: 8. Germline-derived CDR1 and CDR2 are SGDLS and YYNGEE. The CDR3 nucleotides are TGTGCCAGCAGTGACAGGGGGGAAGGAGCAGATACGCAGTATTTT. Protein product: CASSDRGEGADTQYF.

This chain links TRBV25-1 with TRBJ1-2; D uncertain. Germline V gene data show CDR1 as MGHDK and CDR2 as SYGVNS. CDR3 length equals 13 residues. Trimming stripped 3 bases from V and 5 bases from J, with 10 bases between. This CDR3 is CASSDLGSYGYTF. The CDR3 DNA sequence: TGTGCCAGCAGTGATTTAGGCTCGTATGGCTACACCTTC.

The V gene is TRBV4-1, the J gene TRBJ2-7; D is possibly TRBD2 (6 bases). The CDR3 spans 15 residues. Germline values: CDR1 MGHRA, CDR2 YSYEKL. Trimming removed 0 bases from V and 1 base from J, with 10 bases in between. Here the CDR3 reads CASSQEGRESYEQYF. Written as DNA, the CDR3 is TGCGCCAGCAGCCAAGAGGGGCGGGAATCCTACGAGCAGTACTTC.

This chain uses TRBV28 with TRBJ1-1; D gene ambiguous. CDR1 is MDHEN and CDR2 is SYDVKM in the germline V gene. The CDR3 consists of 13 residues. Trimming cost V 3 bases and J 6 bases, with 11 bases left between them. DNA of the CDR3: TGTGCCAGCAGTTTTATGGGAGGGTCTGAAGCTTTCTTT. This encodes CASSFMGGSEAFF.

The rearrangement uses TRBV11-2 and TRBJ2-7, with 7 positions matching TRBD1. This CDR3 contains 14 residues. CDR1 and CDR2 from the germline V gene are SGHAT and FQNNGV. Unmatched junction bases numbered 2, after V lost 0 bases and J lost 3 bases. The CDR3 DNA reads TGTGCCAGCAGCTTAGAGACAGGGTACTACGAGCAGTACTTC. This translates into CASSLETGYYEQYF.

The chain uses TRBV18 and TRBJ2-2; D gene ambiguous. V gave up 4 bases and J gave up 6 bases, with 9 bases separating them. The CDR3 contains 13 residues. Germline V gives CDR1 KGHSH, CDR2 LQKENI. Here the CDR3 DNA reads TGTGCCAGCTCACGGACGAGCCCCGGGGAGCTGTTTTTT. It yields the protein CASSRTSPGELFF.

CDR3 sequence (DNA): TGTGCCAGCAGCCAAGGGGGCTCTGGGGCCAACGTCCTGACTTTC. Its translation: CASSQGGSGANVLTF. The chain carries TRBV6-5 and TRBJ2-6; D is perhaps TRBD1 (6 bases). Germline CDR1 is MNHEY and CDR2 is SVGAGI. This CDR3 has 15 residues. Trimming cost V 6 bases and J 0 bases, with 9 bases left between them.

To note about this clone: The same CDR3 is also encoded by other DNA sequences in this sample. The CDR3 reads CASSLSAGSSYNEQFF. The CDR3 DNA reads as TGTGCCAGCAGTTTATCGGCAGGGAGCTCCTACAATGAGCAGTTCTTC. This chain links TRBV27 with TRBJ2-1; either TRBD1 or TRBD2 may supply D (5 bases each). The CDR3 has 16 amino acids. With 0 bases removed from V and 0 bases from J, the gap between germline ends came to 9 bases. Per the germline V gene, CDR1 is MNHEY and CDR2 is SMNVEV (reference sequence).

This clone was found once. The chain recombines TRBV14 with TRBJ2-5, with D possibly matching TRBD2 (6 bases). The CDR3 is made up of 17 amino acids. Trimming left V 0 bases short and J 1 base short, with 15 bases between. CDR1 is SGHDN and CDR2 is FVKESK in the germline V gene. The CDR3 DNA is TGTGCCAGCAGCCAAGATCCCCTAAGGCGGGGCCAAGAGACCCAGTACTTC. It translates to CASSQDPLRRGQETQYF.

The CDR3 DNA reads as TGTGCCAGCAGGGGGTTTATGAACACTGAAGCTTTCTTT. Amino acid sequence: CASRGFMNTEAFF. The V gene is TRBV27, the J gene TRBJ1-1; unclear D gene. CDR1 and CDR2 from the germline V gene are MNHEY and SMNVEV (reference sequence). The CDR3 extends over 13 amino acids. With 6 bases removed from V and 0 bases from J, the gap between germline ends came to 8 bases.

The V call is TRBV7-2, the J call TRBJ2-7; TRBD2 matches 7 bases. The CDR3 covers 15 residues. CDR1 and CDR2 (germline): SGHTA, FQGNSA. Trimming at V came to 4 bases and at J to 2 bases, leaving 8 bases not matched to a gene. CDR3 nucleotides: TGTGCCAGCAGCTCTGGCGGGAGTTCAACCTACGAGCAGTACTTC. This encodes CASSSGGSSTYEQYF.

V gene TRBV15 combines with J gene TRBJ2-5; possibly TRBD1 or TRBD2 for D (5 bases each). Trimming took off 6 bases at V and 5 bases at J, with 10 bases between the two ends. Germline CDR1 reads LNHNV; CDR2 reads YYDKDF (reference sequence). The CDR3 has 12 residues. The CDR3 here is CATRSEGETQYF. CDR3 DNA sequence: TGTGCCACCAGATCTGAGGGGGAGACCCAGTACTTC.

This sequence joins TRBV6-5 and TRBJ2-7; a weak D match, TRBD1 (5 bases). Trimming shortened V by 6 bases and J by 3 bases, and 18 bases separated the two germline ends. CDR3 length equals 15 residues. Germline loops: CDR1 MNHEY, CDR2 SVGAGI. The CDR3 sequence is CASRPPDIGFYEQYF. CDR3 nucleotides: TGTGCCAGCAGACCCCCGGACATTGGGTTCTACGAGCAGTACTTC.

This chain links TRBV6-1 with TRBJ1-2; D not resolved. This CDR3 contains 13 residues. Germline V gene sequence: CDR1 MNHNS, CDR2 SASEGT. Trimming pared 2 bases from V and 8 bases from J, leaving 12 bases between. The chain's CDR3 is CASSEWVGYGYTF. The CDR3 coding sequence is TGTGCCAGCAGTGAATGGGTAGGGTACGGCTACACCTTC.

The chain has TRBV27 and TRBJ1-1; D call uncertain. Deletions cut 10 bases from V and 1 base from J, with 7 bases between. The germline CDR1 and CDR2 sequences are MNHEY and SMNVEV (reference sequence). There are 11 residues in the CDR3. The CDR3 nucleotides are TGTGCCACCATCAGGAACACTGAAGCTTTCTTT. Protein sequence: CATIRNTEAFF.

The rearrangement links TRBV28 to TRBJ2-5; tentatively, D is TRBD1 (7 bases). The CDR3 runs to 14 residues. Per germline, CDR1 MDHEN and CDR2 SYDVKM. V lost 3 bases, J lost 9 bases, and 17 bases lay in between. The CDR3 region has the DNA TGTGCCAGCAGTTTGATGCGGGGCCAGGGGGCCCAGTACTTC. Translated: CASSLMRGQGAQYF.

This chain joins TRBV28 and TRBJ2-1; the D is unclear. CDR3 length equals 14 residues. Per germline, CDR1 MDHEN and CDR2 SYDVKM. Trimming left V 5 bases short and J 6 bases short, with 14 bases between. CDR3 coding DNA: TGTGCCAGCAGTGAGGCCGGTTTAAGCAATGAGCAGTTCTTC. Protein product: CASSEAGLSNEQFF.

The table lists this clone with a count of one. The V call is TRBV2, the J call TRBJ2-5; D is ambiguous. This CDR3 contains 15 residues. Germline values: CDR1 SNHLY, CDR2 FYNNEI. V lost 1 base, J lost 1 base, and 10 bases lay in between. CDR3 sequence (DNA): TGTGCCAGCAGTGAAGTAATTGGCTTCCAAGAGACCCAGTACTTC. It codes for CASSEVIGFQETQYF.

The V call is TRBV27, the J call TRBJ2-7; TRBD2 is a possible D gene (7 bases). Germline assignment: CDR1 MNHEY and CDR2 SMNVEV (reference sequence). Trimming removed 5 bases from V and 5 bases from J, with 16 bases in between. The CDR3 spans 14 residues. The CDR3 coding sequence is TGTGCCAGCAGTCTCCAGGGGAGGGGGAACGAGCAGTACTTC. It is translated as CASSLQGRGNEQYF.

The CDR3 loop reads CASSFDSGGYEQYF. For the CDR3, the DNA is TGTGCCAGCAGCTTTGACAGTGGGGGCTACGAGCAGTACTTC. J is TRBJ2-7 and V is TRBV7-8; TRBD1 or TRBD2 may be the D gene (5 bases each). Trimming stripped 3 bases from V and 3 bases from J, with 12 bases between. CDR1 SGHVS and CDR2 FQNEAQ come from the germline V gene. CDR3 length: 14 residues.

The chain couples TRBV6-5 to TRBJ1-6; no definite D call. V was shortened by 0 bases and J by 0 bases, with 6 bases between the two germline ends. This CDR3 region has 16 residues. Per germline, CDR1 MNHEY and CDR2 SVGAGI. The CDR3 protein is CASSYSRFSYNSPLHF. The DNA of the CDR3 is TGTGCCAGCAGTTACTCGAGGTTCTCCTATAATTCACCCCTCCACTTT.